A single sample is the source of the 2 T cell receptor beta chains below, sequenced in a study of OX40 agonist ivuxolimab in advanced cancers. Some clones are missing from TCRdb's copy, which holds only in-frame ones; the method was immunoSEQ multiplex PCR. The data show roughly 120,000 clones, around 92% seen once. This specimen was CD4+ or CD8+ T cells sorted from blood, taken in a trial of the OX40 agonist ivuxolimab. These receptors all stem from an adult with an advanced solid tumor such as melanoma, head and neck, liver or kidney cancer.

The chain combines TRBV15 with TRBJ1-1; D unresolved. This CDR3 has 12 residues. The germline V gene has CDR1 LNHNV and CDR2 YYDKDF (reference sequence). Trimming removed 0 bases from V and 4 bases from J, with 3 bases in between. The CDR3 region is CATSRDVTEAFF. In DNA form, the CDR3 reads TGTGCCACCAGCAGAGATGTCACTGAAGCTTTCTTT. Full variable domain (rest looked up from reference TRBV15 and TRBJ1-1): DAMVIQNPRYQVTQFGKPVTLSCSQTLNHNVMYWYQQKSSQAPKLLFHYYDKDFNNEADTPDNFQSRRPNTSFCFLDIRSPGLGDTAMYLCATSRDVTEAFFGQGTRLTVV.

This clone is a singleton in its sample. The chain uses TRBV11-3 and TRBJ1-2; D uncertain. Germline CDR1 and CDR2: SGHNT and YENEEA. V lost 0 bases, J lost 2 bases, and 10 bases lay in between. The CDR3 is 15 residues long. The CDR3 coding sequence is TGTGCCAGCAGCTTAGACTCAGCCCCCAACTATGGCTACACCTTC. It encodes CASSLDSAPNYGYTF.